This paragraph covers one TCR beta chain sequence. Its antigen is unidentified. The CDR3 covers 14 residues. Per germline, CDR1 MNHEY and CDR2 SMNVEV (reference sequence). The trim removed 8 bases at V and 4 bases at J, leaving 9 bases unmatched. This sample stems from a study of T cells in Graves' hyperthyroidism and ophthalmopathy. The wider study: Once the initial diagnosis was made, peripheral blood was obtained before any treatment. Study conclusions and caveats: Ophthalmopathy and stable hyperthyroidism were told apart by a 13 V-J model.

The cohort's ophthalmopathy patients, a group with duration under 3 months, had a Clinical Activity Score of at least 3 and a NOSPECS grade of at least 4. For the diagnoses, clinical symptoms, serum thyroxine and TRAb, thyroid ultrasound and orbital computed tomography were used. Amplified regions were TCR beta CDR3 sequences from RNA transcripts. Using the HTBI primer set, a first-round RT-PCR was run on the TCR CDR3. One entry per CDR3 protein results from TCRdb running MiXCR on the multiplex PCR reads. The sample includes hundreds of thousands of distinct CDR3 sequences, more than 14% of them seen just once.

The source material was blood. The V and J genes are TRBV27 and TRBJ2-3, with 7 bases lining up with TRBD2. This clonotype was sampled from a woman between 45 and 60 years old with Graves' ophthalmopathy. CDR3 region: CASHRTGRADTQYF. Written as DNA, the CDR3 is TGTGCCAGCCACAGAACGGGGAGGGCAGATACGCAGTATTTT.